Shown below are 26 T cell receptor beta chains from a single sample sequenced in a study of early T cells in non-severe SARS-CoV-2 infection. TCRdb re-analysed the 5' RACE reads in MiXCR, keeping a single row per CDR3 protein. The table shows about 55,000 distinct CDR3 sequences, with around 14% occurring only once. Here the sequenced sample was whole blood, taken at baseline. The source is an adult who was a healthcare worker with PCR-confirmed SARS-CoV-2 infection or an uninfected control (not recorded which).

V gene TRBV10-1 combines with J gene TRBJ1-1, with no clear D. Germline V gene sequence: CDR1 WNHNN, CDR2 SYGVQD (reference sequence). Between the trimmed V and J ends, which lost 6 bases and 6 bases, there was a span of 14 bases. The CDR3 extends over 13 amino acids. CDR3 residues: CASSSGSLSEAFF. In nucleotides, the CDR3 is TGCGCCAGCAGCTCCGGGAGCCTTTCTGAAGCTTTCTTT.

CDR3 amino acids: CASSYSGDSSTDTQYF. The CDR3 DNA is TGTGCCAGCAGTTACTCAGGGGACAGTAGCACAGATACGCAGTATTTT. The chain carries TRBV6-5 and TRBJ2-3; 7 bases are shared with TRBD1. The V segment lost 0 bases and the J segment 0 bases; nucleotides outside the gene matches: 3. Germline assignment: CDR1 MNHEY and CDR2 SVGAGI. There are 16 residues in the CDR3.

This clonotype has more than one count but fewer than ten. The V and J genes are TRBV5-1 and TRBJ2-7, with TRBD1 matching over 11 bases. Germline CDR1 SGHRS, CDR2 YFSETQ. This CDR3 contains 15 residues. The ends lost 4 bases at V and 5 bases at J; junction bases unmatched: 8. Here the CDR3 reads CASSTQPGQGDEQYF. CDR3 nucleotide sequence: TGCGCCAGCAGCACCCAACCGGGACAGGGGGACGAGCAGTACTTC. Full variable domain (outside the CDR3, taken from reference TRBV5-1 and TRBJ2-7): KAGVTQTPRYLIKTRGQQVTLSCSPISGHRSVSWYQQTPGQGLQFLFEYFSETQRNKGNFPGRFSGRQFSNSRSEMNVSTLELGDSALYLCASSTQPGQGDEQYFGPGTRLTVT.

The V and J genes are TRBV5-1 and TRBJ1-1, with TRBD1 matching 7 bases. The germline gives CDR1 SGHRS, CDR2 YFSETQ. This CDR3 spans 15 amino acids. The ends lost 4 bases at V and 0 bases at J; junction bases unmatched: 6. Here the CDR3 DNA reads TGCGCCAGCAGCCTGACAGGGCCTATGAACACTGAAGCTTTCTTT. Amino acids: CASSLTGPMNTEAFF.

This clonotype was seen many times. The CDR3 DNA sequence: TGCAGCGTTGCAAACACTGAAGCTTTCTTT. Translating it yields CSVANTEAFF. The chain is built from TRBV29-1 and TRBJ1-1; D is undetermined. The CDR3 has 10 amino acids. CDR1 is SQVTM and CDR2 is ANQGSEA in the germline V gene. Trimming removed 4 bases from V and 2 bases from J, with 2 bases in between.

V usage is TRBV7-9 and J usage is TRBJ2-7; tentatively, D is TRBD2 (6 bases). This CDR3 spans 17 amino acids. The ends were cut back, 4 bases at V and 4 bases at J, with 23 bases in the middle. Germline loops: CDR1 SEHNR, CDR2 FQNEAQ (reference sequence). CDR3 DNA: TGTGCCAGCAGCTCCAGCGTTGGGACTGCTTACTCTTACGAGCAGTACTTC. Translated: CASSSSVGTAYSYEQYF. The full variable domain, its missing parts supplied by reference TRBV7-9 and TRBJ2-7, is DTGVSQNPRHKITKRGQNVTFRCDPISEHNRLYWYRQTLGQGPEFLTYFQNEAQLEKSRLLSDRFSAERPKGSFSTLEIQRTEQGDSAMYLCASSSSVGTAYSYEQYFGPGTRLTVT.

The chain employs TRBV24-1 and TRBJ2-4; 9 bases are a match to TRBD1. CDR1 is KGHDR, CDR2 SFDVKD, per germline. The CDR3 covers 16 residues. With 4 bases clipped from V and 3 bases from J, the junction kept 6 bases outside the gene matches. The CDR3 coding sequence is TGTGCCACCAGTGACCCTATGGACAGGGGCAAAAACATTCAGTACTTC. Amino acids: CATSDPMDRGKNIQYF.

This clonotype was observed a few times. The chain has TRBV30 and TRBJ1-5, with 7 bases that match TRBD1. The CDR3 runs 13 residues. Trimming at V came to 2 bases and at J to 4 bases, leaving 2 bases not matched to a gene. The germline CDR1 and CDR2 sequences are GTSNPN and SVGIG (reference sequence). This CDR3 reads CAWSTTGNQPQHF. In DNA, the CDR3 is TGTGCCTGGAGTACGACAGGGAATCAGCCCCAGCATTTT. Full variable domain (rest looked up from reference TRBV30 and TRBJ1-5): SQTIHQWPATLVQPVGSPLSLECTVEGTSNPNLYWYRQAAGRGLQLLFYSVGIGQISSEVPQNLSASRPQDRQFILSSKKLLLSDSGFYLCAWSTTGNQPQHFGDGTRLSIL.

This clonotype was found many times. The genes are TRBV7-3 and TRBJ2-2; no definite D call. Trimming pared 5 bases from V and 1 base from J, leaving 5 bases between. The CDR3 totals 13 residues. The germline gives CDR1 SGHTA, CDR2 FQGTGA. The CDR3: CASSQGNTGELFF. The CDR3 DNA is TGTGCCAGCAGCCAAGGGAACACCGGGGAGCTGTTTTTT.

This clonotype was recorded at least ten times. The rearrangement joins TRBV14 to TRBJ2-3, with TRBD2 as a possible D gene (5 bases). The length of the CDR3 is 18 residues. Germline CDR1 SGHDN, CDR2 FVKESK. V was clipped by 0 bases and J by 3 bases, with 19 bases between them. This chain's CDR3 is CASSQDFGSGGLTDTQYF. The CDR3 region has the DNA TGTGCCAGCAGCCAAGATTTCGGATCCGGCGGGTTGACAGATACGCAGTATTTT. Complete variable domain (other parts from reference TRBV14 and TRBJ2-3): EAGVTQFPSHSVIEKGQTVTLRCDPISGHDNLYWYRRVMGKEIKFLLHFVKESKQDESGMPNNRFLAERTGGTYSTLKVQPAELEDSGVYFCASSQDFGSGGLTDTQYFGPGTRLTVL.

The genes are TRBV20-1 and TRBJ2-2, with TRBD2 matching over 7 bases. The ends lost 8 bases at V and 4 bases at J; junction bases unmatched: 13. The CDR3 runs to 15 residues. CDR1 is DFQATT and CDR2 is SNEGSKA in the germline V gene (reference sequence). This chain's CDR3 is CSSSPAGRGTGELFF. The CDR3 coding sequence is TGCAGTTCCAGTCCAGCGGGGCGGGGCACCGGGGAGCTGTTTTTT.

This clonotype was seen only a few times. The genes are TRBV20-1 and TRBJ1-4; D gene uncertain. This CDR3 is 11 amino acids long. Germline CDR1 reads DFQATT; CDR2 reads SNEGSKA (reference sequence). The V and J ends lost 5 bases and 14 bases respectively, with 15 bases between them. CDR3 in amino acids: CSAGDGVDLFF. The CDR3 DNA reads as TGCAGTGCTGGGGATGGGGTCGACCTGTTTTTT.

This chain links TRBV5-6 with TRBJ2-7, with D possibly TRBD1 on 5 matching bases. CDR3 length equals 14 residues. The germline V gene encodes CDR1 SGHDT and CDR2 YYEEEE. Trimming left V 2 bases short and J 6 bases short, with 15 bases between. The CDR3 DNA is TGTGCCAGCAGCTTTGGGGCTAACTCCGGCGAGCAGTACTTC. Protein sequence: CASSFGANSGEQYF.

This clonotype has only a few counts. The chain links TRBV18 to TRBJ1-2; 10 nucleotides match TRBD1. Losses at the gene ends were 3 bases for V and 10 bases for J; bases not matched to a gene: 2. There are 12 residues in the CDR3. Germline assignment: CDR1 KGHSH and CDR2 LQKENI. This CDR3 reads CASSPGQGYYTF. In nucleotides, the CDR3 is TGTGCCAGCTCACCGGGACAGGGGTACTACACCTTC.

The rearrangement links TRBV5-6 to TRBJ2-7, with D maybe TRBD1 (6 bases). V dropped 3 bases and J dropped 2 bases, with 9 bases sitting between them. Germline-derived CDR1 and CDR2 are SGHDT and YYEEEE. The CDR3 runs to 13 residues. The CDR3, as DNA: TGTGCCAGCAGCTCCAGGGGCCCCTACGAGCAGTACTTC. This codes for CASSSRGPYEQYF.

This clonotype is medium-sized. This chain links TRBV3-1 with TRBJ2-3; D gene ambiguous. The CDR3 is 15 residues long. Germline V gene data show CDR1 as LGHDT and CDR2 as YNNKEL (reference sequence). V lost 4 bases and J 11 bases, leaving 22 bases between the germline ends. CDR3 loop: CASSPRGPLQLRQYF. CDR3 coding DNA: TGTGCCAGCAGCCCACGTGGACCCCTCCAATTAAGGCAGTATTTT.

This clonotype was detected only a few times. This sequence joins TRBV7-3 and TRBJ1-3; D is ambiguous. The CDR3 covers 12 residues. From germline, CDR1 is SGHTA and CDR2 FQGTGA. Trimming removed 11 bases from V and 4 bases from J, with 12 bases in between. Here the CDR3 DNA reads TGTGCCCCAGCTTCCACCGGAAACACCATATATTTT. Translation: CAPASTGNTIYF.

The rearrangement links TRBV6-1 to TRBJ2-5; 7 nucleotides line up with TRBD1. Germline CDR1 and CDR2: MNHNS and SASEGT. V gave up 2 bases and J gave up 3 bases; unmatched junction bases: 6. The CDR3 extends over 15 amino acids. The CDR3: CASSEYSGTEETQYF. In nucleotides, the CDR3 is TGTGCCAGCAGTGAATATTCCGGGACAGAAGAGACCCAGTACTTC.

This clonotype occurred a few times. The chain has TRBV28 and TRBJ2-2, with unresolved D. The CDR3 is 12 residues long. Per the germline V gene, CDR1 is MDHEN and CDR2 is SYDVKM. Trimming removed 9 bases at V and 1 base at J, with 6 bases between. The DNA for the CDR3 is TGTGCCAGTCATGAGAACACCGGGGAGCTGTTTTTT. This encodes CASHENTGELFF. Supplemented by reference TRBV28 and TRBJ2-2, the full variable domain reads DVKVTQSSRYLVKRTGEKVFLECVQDMDHENMFWYRQDPGLGLRLIYFSYDVKMKEKGDIPEGYSVSREKKERFSLILESASTNQTSMYLCASHENTGELFFGEGSRLTVL.

In this sample, this clonotype turned up a few times. This chain uses TRBV4-1 with TRBJ2-7; D uncertain. V was clipped by 4 bases and J by 4 bases, with 26 bases between them. The CDR3 totals 18 residues. Germline CDR1 MGHRA, CDR2 YSYEKL. CDR3 residues: CASSLGPQTPYTVYEQYF. In DNA, the CDR3 is TGCGCCAGCAGCCTTGGCCCCCAAACGCCGTATACAGTATACGAGCAGTACTTC.

This clonotype was observed a few times. The V gene is TRBV18, the J gene TRBJ1-6; maybe TRBD1 (5 bases). Germline CDR1 and CDR2: KGHSH and LQKENI. Between the trimmed V and J ends, which lost 3 bases and 9 bases, there was a span of 15 bases. The CDR3 sequence is 15 residues long. The CDR3 DNA reads TGTGCCAGCTCACCCTACCCCTCCCAGGGTTCACCCCTCCACTTT. Its translation is CASSPYPSQGSPLHF.

A remark on this clonotype: Given a much more abundant clone one base away, this may be a read error. The chain carries TRBV30 and TRBJ2-5, with a weak D call TRBD1 (5 bases). This CDR3 spans 14 amino acids. Germline CDR1 and CDR2: GTSNPN and SVGIG (reference sequence). The CDR3 bases are TGTGCCTGGAGCGTCGGACAAACTCAAGAGACCCAGAACTTC. It encodes CAWSVGQTQETQNF. Combining the CDR3 with reference TRBV30 and TRBJ2-5 gives the whole variable domain SQTIHQWPATLVQPVGSPLSLECTVEGTSNPNLYWYRQAAGRGLQLLFYSVGIGQISSEVPQNLSASRPQDRQFILSSKKLLLSDSGFYLCAWSVGQTQETQNFGPGTRLLVL.

This clonotype has a count of ten or more. The chain is built from TRBV20-1 and TRBJ2-2, with 8 bases fitting TRBD2. The V and J ends lost 2 bases and 6 bases, in that order; junction bases with no gene match: 5. The CDR3 covers 14 residues. In germline, CDR1 is DFQATT, CDR2 SNEGSKA (reference sequence). The CDR3 DNA sequence: TGCAGTGCTAGATTCGCGGGAGGCGCCGGGGAGCTGTTTTTT. This encodes CSARFAGGAGELFF.

The chain links TRBV28 to TRBJ1-2; a possible D gene is TRBD1 (5 bases). The CDR3 has 13 residues. Germline CDR1 and CDR2: MDHEN and SYDVKM. V was cut by 2 bases and J by 4 bases, with 8 bases left in between. CDR3 in amino acids: CASSLPGTYGYTF. The DNA for the CDR3 is TGTGCCAGCAGTTTACCAGGGACCTATGGCTACACCTTC.

This chain joins TRBV3-1 and TRBJ1-1; 7 nucleotides agree with TRBD1. Germline V gene data show CDR1 as LGHDT and CDR2 as YNNKEL (reference sequence). The CDR3 loop spans 13 amino acids. Unmatched junction bases numbered 6, after V lost 2 bases and J lost 9 bases. CDR3 sequence: CASSQLVTGKAFF. The CDR3, as DNA: TGTGCCAGCAGCCAACTTGTGACAGGGAAAGCTTTCTTT.

This clonotype was seen a handful of times. The chain carries TRBV4-1 and TRBJ2-3, with no clear D. The CDR3 is made up of 17 amino acids. Trimming removed 3 bases from V and 3 bases from J, with 19 bases in between. The germline gives CDR1 MGHRA, CDR2 YSYEKL. This CDR3 is CASSQTRSQSVTDTQYF. The CDR3, as DNA: TGCGCCAGCAGCCAGACCAGGAGCCAGAGTGTGACAGATACGCAGTATTTT.